This T cell receptor (beta chain) was profiled in a study of blood T cell repertoires in COVID-19. The CDR3 extends over 11 amino acids. V was clipped by 8 bases and J by 4 bases, with 6 bases between them. CDR1 is MNHEY and CDR2 is SMNVEV in the germline V gene (reference sequence). Sequencing used immunoSEQ multiplex PCR; TCRdb keeps in-frame clones, though not all of them. The sample records about 430,000 clones, approximately 90% being singletons. The sequence was collected from a man aged 18 to 29 with COVID-19, enrolled during active disease. The sample taken for sequencing was peripheral blood. V is TRBV27 and J is TRBJ2-1; no reliable D call. In DNA form, the CDR3 reads TGTGCCAGCTCTAGATACAATGAGCAGTTCTTC. It encodes CASSRYNEQFF.